The entry below describes one TCR beta chain. Its cognate antigen has yet to be identified. No base quality values were provided; no much bigger clone lies one nucleotide off. A second Seattle source provided samples from volunteer blood donors who had recovered from COVID-19. Each collaborating institution followed its own protocols to collect whole blood in K2EDTA tubes. For TCRbeta analysis, collaborator samples were shipped as frozen whole blood, as isolated PBMCs, or as DNA extracted from either sample type. TCRbeta CDR3 regions were amplified from genomic DNA by means of the immunoSEQ Assay, a bias-controlled multiplex PCR. Regarding the original processing steps: Nucleated cell counts per sample were estimated from amplification of reference gene primers within the assay. Sequence reads were collapsed and filtered to measure the absolute abundance of every unique TCRbeta CDR3 rearrangement. For each sample, productive Simpson clonality was calculated as the square root of Simpson's diversity index across productive rearrangements. TCRdb stores this immuneACCESS table with in-frame sequences only. Part of the clones is absent; in the studies checked, under half of the shortfall reflects unresolved V genes, and no reason is known for the rest. V and J calls and clone size come straight from that table; D and trimming were deduced from the DNA. This sample has about 240,000 clones in its table, and about 90% of those were observed once. Around 7.8% of the sample is held by the ten biggest clonotypes.

The data were taken from a study of blood T cell repertoires in COVID-19 (TCRdb year 2020). For the study in its entirety: Samples covering the acute and convalescent phases of COVID-19 were provided by collaborators in the United States, Italy and Spain. The prospective study material was composed of cDNA or gDNA derived from T cells, B-cell-depleted T cells, or PBMCs. Subjects who had been exposed to COVID-19, were actively infected with it, or had recovered from it provided the deeply sampled blood TCRbeta repertoires that made up the dataset. The repertoires were made available in a free public database intended to serve as a resource for research on the immune response to SARS-CoV-2. The samples were drawn from two sources: the first 160 participants of the ongoing ImmuneRACE study, and fewer than 1,500 subjects contributed by 6 global collaborators. Sample metadata almost always included a de-identified subject ID, COVID-19 status, age in years and sex. HLA class I and class II types, where available, came from metadata supplied by the sample provider rather than from assay-based typing.

Overall results and qualifications from the work: How much clinical and demographic metadata was included differed by source and by participant, and the metadata was provided uncurated.

The TCR was taken from a man between 60 and 75 years old who had recovered from COVID-19. Material: peripheral blood.

The CDR3 region has the sequence CAWSAKTTAFWANVLTF. The DNA reads TGTGCCTGGAGTGCGAAAACCACAGCCTTCTGGGCCAACGTCCTGACTTTC. The chain was built from TRBV30 and TRBJ2-6; the D segment cannot be called with confidence. V sheds 1 base and J sheds 5 bases, leaving 18 bases between their ends. From its cysteine to its phenylalanine, the CDR3 spans 17 amino acids. Just CDR3 DNA is preserved here, 51 bases in frame from base 1. Based on the germline V gene (reference sequence), the CDR1 and CDR2 sequences are GTSNPN and SVGIG.